Listed here is a single TCR beta chain. The antigen is unknown. This sample was included in a study of T cell responses to AZD1222 COVID-19 vaccine. Study background: Analysis merged second doses at about 4 or about 12 weeks.

Study observations and caveats: The CD4 TCRs associated with vaccination extended across spike and predominated at 160-218 and 743-854. Donors were largely white British and mainly female; clonal diversity was possibly underestimated. Spike-specific TCR breadth and depth grew following two AZD1222 doses.

Assay used: immunoSEQ multiplex PCR; TCRdb lists only in-frame clones, some missing. This table holds 100,000 to 150,000 clones, approximately 89% found once. Germline CDR1 LNHNV, CDR2 YYDKDF (reference sequence). The germline V and J ends were trimmed by 3 bases and 0 bases, with 6 bases remaining between them. The CDR3 covers 15 residues. The sample was peripheral blood, taken on day 0 of AZD1222 vaccination. V gene TRBV15 combines with J gene TRBJ1-6; no definite D call. The sequence derives from an adult in good health. This chain's CDR3 is CATSSEGSYNSPLHF. For the CDR3, the DNA is TGTGCCACCAGCAGCGAGGGCTCCTATAATTCACCCCTCCACTTT.